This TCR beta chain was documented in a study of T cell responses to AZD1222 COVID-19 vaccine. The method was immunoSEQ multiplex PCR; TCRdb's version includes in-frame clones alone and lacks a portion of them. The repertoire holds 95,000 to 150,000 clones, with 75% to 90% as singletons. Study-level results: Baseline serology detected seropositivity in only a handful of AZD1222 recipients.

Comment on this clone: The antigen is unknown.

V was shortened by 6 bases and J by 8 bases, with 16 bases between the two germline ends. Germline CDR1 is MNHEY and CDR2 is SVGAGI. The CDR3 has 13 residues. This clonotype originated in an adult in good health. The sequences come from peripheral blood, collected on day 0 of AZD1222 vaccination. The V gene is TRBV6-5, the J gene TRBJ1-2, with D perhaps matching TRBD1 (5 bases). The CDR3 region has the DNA TGTGCCAGCAGCCCCATCGGGACTGGGGGCTACACCTTC. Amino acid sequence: CASSPIGTGGYTF.